The entry below describes one T cell receptor (beta chain). Its matching antigen is unknown. The data were taken from a study of STAT5B mutations in CD4+ large granular lymphocyte leukemia. Looked up from germline, CDR1 is SGHAT and CDR2 is FQDESV (reference sequence). With V trimmed by 5 bases and J by 2 bases, 9 bases remained unmatched. This CDR3 has 16 amino acids. Sequencing was at survey level. TCRdb's copy holds only in-frame clones and misses some; the assay was immunoSEQ multiplex PCR. The table includes 20,000 to 25,000 clones, about 70% detected once. Buffy coats from healthy blood donors served as controls. Points from the study as a whole: The CD4+ versus CD8+ T-LGLL clonality difference may reflect limited sample size. Top patient clones used TRBV06 genes more often: 8/27 versus 2/35 in controls.

Source material: CD4+ T cells from blood buffy coats. The V call is TRBV11-1, the J call TRBJ2-3; TRBD2 matches 8 bases. The TCR was taken from a human donor in good health. CDR3 bases: TGTGCCAGCAGCCCGTCCCGGCGGGGGGACACAGATACGCAGTATTTT. It encodes CASSPSRRGDTDTQYF.